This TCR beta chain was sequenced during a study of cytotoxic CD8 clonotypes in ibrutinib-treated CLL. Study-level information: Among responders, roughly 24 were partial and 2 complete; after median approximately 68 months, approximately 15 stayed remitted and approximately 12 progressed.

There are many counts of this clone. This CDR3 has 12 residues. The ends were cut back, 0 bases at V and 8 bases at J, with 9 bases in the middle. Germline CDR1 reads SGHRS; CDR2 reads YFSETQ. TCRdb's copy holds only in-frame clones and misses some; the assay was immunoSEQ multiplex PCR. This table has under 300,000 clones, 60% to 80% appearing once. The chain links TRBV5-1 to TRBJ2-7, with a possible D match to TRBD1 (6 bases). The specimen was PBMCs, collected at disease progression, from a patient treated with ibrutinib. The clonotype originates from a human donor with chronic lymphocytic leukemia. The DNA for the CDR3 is TGCGCCAGCAGCTTGGAGGGGGTAAAGCAGTACTTC. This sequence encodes CASSLEGVKQYF.